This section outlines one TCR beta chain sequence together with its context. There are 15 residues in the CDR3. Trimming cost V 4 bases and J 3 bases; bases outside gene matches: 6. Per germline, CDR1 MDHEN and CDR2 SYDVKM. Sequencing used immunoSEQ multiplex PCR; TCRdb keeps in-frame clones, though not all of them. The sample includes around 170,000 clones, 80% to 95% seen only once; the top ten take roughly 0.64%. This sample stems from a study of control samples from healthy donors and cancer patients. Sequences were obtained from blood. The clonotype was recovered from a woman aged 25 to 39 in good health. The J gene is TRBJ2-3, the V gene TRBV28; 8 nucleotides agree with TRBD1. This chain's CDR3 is CASSSYGQGTDTQYF. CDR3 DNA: TGTGCCAGCAGTTCATATGGACAGGGAACAGATACGCAGTATTTT.